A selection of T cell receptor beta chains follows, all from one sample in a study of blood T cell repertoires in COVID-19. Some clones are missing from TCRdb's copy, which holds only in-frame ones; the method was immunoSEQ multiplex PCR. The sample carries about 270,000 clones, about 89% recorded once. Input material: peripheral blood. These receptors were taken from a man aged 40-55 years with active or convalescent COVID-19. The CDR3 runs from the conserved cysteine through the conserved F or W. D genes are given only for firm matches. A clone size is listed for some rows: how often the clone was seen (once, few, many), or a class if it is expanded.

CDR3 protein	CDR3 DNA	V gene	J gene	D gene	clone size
CASSLQTGGNTEAFF	TGTGCCAGCAGCTTACAGACAGGGGGGAACACTGAAGCTTTCTTT	TRBV5-6	TRBJ1-1	TRBD1	-
CASRPDSGNTIYF	TGTGCCAGCCGCCCTGACAGTGGGAACACCATATATTTT	TRBV2	TRBJ1-3	-	-
CSVEYESNYGYTF	TGCAGCGTTGAATATGAGTCGAACTATGGCTACACCTTC	TRBV29-1	TRBJ1-2	-	-
CAGRAENTEAFF	TGTGCAGGGAGGGCGGAGAACACTGAAGCTTTCTTT	TRBV5-4	TRBJ1-1	-	-
CAWRLSGSHTGELFF	TGTGCCTGGAGACTTTCCGGGAGCCACACCGGGGAGCTGTTTTTT	TRBV30	TRBJ2-2	-	-
CASSLTYKGGAADYGYTF	TGCGCCAGCAGCTTGACCTACAAAGGGGGGGCTGCAGACTATGGCTACACCTTC	TRBV5-1	TRBJ1-2	-	once
CASSLGGWINQPQHF	TGTGCCAGCAGTTTGGGGGGGTGGATCAATCAGCCCCAGCATTTT	TRBV28	TRBJ1-5	-	-
CASSNKPDSEKLFF	TGTGCCAGCAGTAACAAACCGGACAGTGAAAAACTGTTTTTT	TRBV6-6	TRBJ1-4	-	-
CASSLYGGQGGDEQYF	TGTGCCAGCAGTTTATACGGCGGACAGGGTGGCGACGAGCAGTACTTC	TRBV27	TRBJ2-7	TRBD1	-
CASSVLAGGLAEQYF	TGTGCCAGCAGTGTACTAGCGGGAGGGCTGGCCGAGCAGTACTTC	TRBV27	TRBJ2-7	TRBD2	-
CASSLRGGGWTGELFF	TGTGCCAGCAGCTTAAGAGGGGGCGGTTGGACCGGGGAGCTGTTTTTT	TRBV5-6	TRBJ2-2	TRBD1	-
CASSEFSSGGLETQYF	TGTGCCAGCAGCGAATTCTCGTCGGGAGGGTTAGAGACCCAGTACTTC	TRBV28	TRBJ2-5	TRBD2	-
CASSLLKNNEQFF	TGTGCCAGCAGCCTCCTAAAAAACAATGAGCAGTTCTTC	TRBV5-4	TRBJ2-1	-	-
CASSFPRLAHYNEQFF	TGCGCCAGCAGCTTCCCGCGACTAGCGCATTACAATGAGCAGTTCTTC	TRBV4-1	TRBJ2-1	TRBD2	-
CASGLEAGVNEQYF	TGTGCTAGTGGTTTGGAAGCGGGGGTAAACGAGCAGTACTTC	TRBV12-5	TRBJ2-7	TRBD2	-
CATTGQPFYGYTF	TGTGCCACTACCGGACAGCCCTTCTATGGCTACACCTTC	TRBV10-3	TRBJ1-2	-	-
CASSPRALLYNGNTIYF	TGCGCCAGCAGCCCCAGGGCACTGCTGTATAACGGAAACACCATATATTTT	TRBV5-1	TRBJ1-3	-	-
CASTGGGAGNTIYF	TGTGCCAGTACCGGGGGGGGAGCTGGAAACACCATATATTTT	TRBV19	TRBJ1-3	-	-
CASSLTSGGYEQYF	TGTGCCAGCAGCTTGACTAGCGGAGGGTACGAGCAGTACTTC	TRBV11-3	TRBJ2-7	TRBD2	-
CASRGQATETQYF	TGTGCCAGCAGAGGACAGGCCACAGAGACCCAGTACTTC	TRBV11-2	TRBJ2-5	TRBD1	-
CASSPGQGISYGYTF	TGTGCCAGCAGCCCGGGACAGGGGATTTCCTATGGCTACACCTTC	TRBV14	TRBJ1-2	TRBD1	-